This record looks at one T cell receptor (beta chain) sequence and its context. Sequencing used immunoSEQ multiplex PCR; TCRdb keeps in-frame clones, though not all of them. This sample has 100,000 to 120,000 clones, with 80% to 90% found just once. The sample is drawn from a study of control samples from healthy donors and cancer patients. V shed 7 bases, J shed 1 base, and the junction held 9 bases outside the gene matches. CDR1 and CDR2 (germline): KGHDR, SFDVKD. The CDR3 contains 18 residues. The V gene is TRBV24-1, the J gene TRBJ2-6, with 10 positions matching TRBD1. The receptor was isolated from a woman aged 45-65 years in good health. Sequencing was performed on blood. As DNA, the CDR3 is TGTGCCACCAGCCCCCCGGGACAGGGGACATCTGGGGCCAACGTCCTGACTTTC. It is translated as CATSPPGQGTSGANVLTF.